These 24 T cell receptor beta chains originate from one sample sequenced in a study of T-cell reconstitution after alpha-beta-depleted transplantation in children. The library targeted TCRbeta and was prepared with unique molecular identifiers. MiXCR, run by TCRdb on the PCR reads, gives a single entry per CDR3 protein. The sample records about 980,000 distinct CDR3 sequences, roughly 31% being singletons. This specimen consisted of PBMCs, mostly from graft donor cells, obtained 360 days after TCRalphabeta/CD19-depleted stem cell transplant. These receptors were collected from a boy less than two years old who had a stem cell transplant for SCID, so the T cells may come from the graft donor.

This clonotype was counted a few times. The rearrangement links TRBV12-3 or TRBV12-4 to TRBJ2-1, with 10 bases identical to TRBD2. The V segment lost 6 bases and the J segment 4 bases; nucleotides outside the gene matches: 6. The CDR3 runs to 15 residues. CDR3 nucleotides: TGTGCCAGCAGGTACGGGACTAGCGAGTACAATGAGCAGTTCTTC. Encoded protein: CASRYGTSEYNEQFF.

V gene TRBV2 combines with J gene TRBJ2-3; TRBD1 matches at 10 bases. Germline trimming cut 6 bases from V and 3 bases from J; bases unmatched to any gene: 12. The CDR3 has 17 amino acids. Germline-derived CDR1 and CDR2 are SNHLY and FYNNEI. CDR3 in amino acids: CASRHPRDRGSTDTQYF. CDR3 coding DNA: TGTGCCAGCAGACACCCTCGGGACAGGGGTTCGACAGATACGCAGTATTTT.

J is TRBJ2-3 and V is TRBV9, with 7 bases identical to TRBD1. The CDR3 length is 15 residues. V gave up 1 base and J gave up 1 base; unmatched junction bases: 3. Germline CDR1 reads SGDLS; CDR2 reads YYNGEE. CDR3 amino acids: CASSVNQGGTDTQYF. The CDR3 nucleotides are TGTGCCAGCAGCGTAAATCAGGGGGGCACAGATACGCAGTATTTT.

In its sample, this clonotype was seen a few times. The chain carries TRBV5-1 and TRBJ1-2; TRBD1 agrees at 9 bases. J lost 8 bases, V lost 0 bases, and 2 bases had no gene match. The CDR3 runs to 13 residues. CDR1 SGHRS and CDR2 YFSETQ come from the germline V gene. The CDR3 nucleotides are TGCGCCAGCAGCTTGGATGGGACAGGGGGCTACACCTTC. It codes for CASSLDGTGGYTF.

CDR3 loop: CASSPDRGGNEKLFF. CDR3 coding DNA: TGTGCCAGCAGCCCGGACAGGGGAGGTAATGAAAAACTGTTTTTT. The chain carries TRBV7-9 and TRBJ1-4; the match to TRBD1 covers 9 bases. The germline V gene has CDR1 SEHNR and CDR2 FQNEAQ (reference sequence). The V segment lost 5 bases and the J segment 4 bases; nucleotides outside the gene matches: 5. The CDR3 sequence is 15 residues long.

A few counts support this clonotype. J is TRBJ1-1 and V is TRBV29-1; perhaps TRBD1 as D (6 bases). Trimming shortened V by 7 bases and J by 4 bases, and 16 bases separated the two germline ends. The germline CDR1 and CDR2 sequences are SQVTM and ANQGSEA. The CDR3 loop spans 13 amino acids. The CDR3 sequence is CSAERGTGTEAFF. The CDR3 DNA reads TGCAGCGCGGAGAGGGGGACGGGCACTGAAGCTTTCTTT.

The table lists this clonotype with a few counts. The V and J genes are TRBV29-1 and TRBJ1-2; D might be TRBD1 (5 bases). This CDR3 has 13 residues. Germline V gene lookup returns CDR1 SQVTM and CDR2 ANQGSEA. Trimming shortened V by 7 bases and J by 0 bases, and 12 bases separated the two germline ends. The CDR3, as DNA: TGCAGCGCCGGTGGGGGGGCTAACTATGGCTACACCTTC. Protein product: CSAGGGANYGYTF.

This chain joins TRBV5-5 and TRBJ1-2; D is possibly TRBD1 (5 bases). This CDR3 contains 15 residues. V shed 2 bases and J shed 3 bases, with 14 bases lying between them. Germline values: CDR1 SGHKS, CDR2 YYEKEE (reference sequence). The DNA of the CDR3 is TGTGCCAGCAGCTTTTTACCCGGGGCCCACTATGGCTACACCTTC. Protein sequence: CASSFLPGAHYGYTF.

The chain uses TRBV6-5 and TRBJ1-1, with D possibly being TRBD1 (6 bases). Germline values: CDR1 MNHEY, CDR2 SVGAGI. V was trimmed by 2 bases and J by 1 base, leaving 11 bases between them. The CDR3 loop spans 15 amino acids. CDR3 protein: CASSYGGAGNTEAFF. The CDR3, as DNA: TGTGCCAGCAGTTACGGGGGGGCAGGGAACACTGAAGCTTTCTTT.

This clonotype showed up just a few times. This rearrangement joins TRBV9 to TRBJ2-7; possible D gene TRBD1, 5 bases. In germline, CDR1 is SGDLS, CDR2 YYNGEE. Trimming left V 0 bases short and J 3 bases short, with 13 bases between. The CDR3 length is 15 residues. The CDR3 reads CASSVGGQGLYEQYF. As DNA, the CDR3 is TGTGCCAGCAGCGTAGGAGGTCAGGGCCTCTACGAGCAGTACTTC.

The rearrangement uses TRBV5-1 and TRBJ2-1, with D unresolved. The CDR3 extends over 16 amino acids. Germline loops: CDR1 SGHRS, CDR2 YFSETQ. V shed 0 bases and J shed 0 bases, with 10 bases lying between them. The CDR3 protein is CASSLVSPPSYNEQFF. DNA for the CDR3: TGCGCCAGCAGCTTGGTTAGCCCTCCCTCCTACAATGAGCAGTTCTTC.

The chain couples TRBV12-3 or TRBV12-4 to TRBJ2-7; 9 nucleotides match TRBD1. This CDR3 comprises 16 residues. The V gene end was trimmed by 6 bases and the J gene end by 2 bases; junction bases not matched to a gene: 11. The chain's CDR3 is CASSLRTRDRAYEQYF. In DNA, the CDR3 is TGTGCCAGCAGCCTGAGGACCCGGGACAGGGCCTACGAGCAGTACTTC.

This sequence joins TRBV7-2 and TRBJ2-6; D call uncertain. Germline CDR1 SGHTA, CDR2 FQGNSA. CDR3 size: 15 residues. Between the trimmed V and J ends, which lost 3 bases and 2 bases, there was a span of 8 bases. Written as DNA, the CDR3 is TGTGCCAGCAGCTTTCGGTGGGCTGGGGCCAACGTCCTGACTTTC. Protein sequence: CASSFRWAGANVLTF. Full variable domain (missing parts from reference TRBV7-2 and TRBJ2-6): GAGVSQSPSNKVTEKGKDVELRCDPISGHTALYWYRQSLGQGLEFLIYFQGNSAPDKSGLPSDRFSAERTGGSVSTLTIQRTQQEDSAVYLCASSFRWAGANVLTFGAGSRLTVL.

J is TRBJ2-7 and V is TRBV10-3, with D perhaps TRBD2 (7 bases). This CDR3 comprises 13 residues. The V end was cut by 8 bases, the J end by 7 bases, with 18 bases between. In germline, CDR1 is ENHRY, CDR2 SYGVKD. CDR3 region: CAIGGAGVREQYF. The DNA for the CDR3 is TGTGCCATCGGGGGGGCAGGCGTGAGGGAGCAGTACTTC.

The chain couples TRBV7-9 to TRBJ1-1; no reliable D call. Germline V gene sequence: CDR1 SEHNR, CDR2 FQNEAQ (reference sequence). The CDR3 spans 14 residues. V was pared by 4 bases and J by 6 bases, with 15 bases between. The CDR3 nucleotides are TGTGCCAGCAGCTCGCCTTCTTCCCGCGCTGAAGCTTTCTTT. As protein: CASSSPSSRAEAFF.

This clonotype was counted a few times. The chain carries TRBV4-1 and TRBJ2-7; D is unresolved. Germline values: CDR1 MGHRA, CDR2 YSYEKL. CDR3 size: 15 residues. Trimming shortened V by 1 base and J by 2 bases, and 12 bases separated the two germline ends. The CDR3 coding sequence is TGCGCCAGCAGCCAAGGGGTAGAGAGGCCCTACGAGCAGTACTTC. Translating gives CASSQGVERPYEQYF.

This clonotype showed up just a few times. The V gene is TRBV28, the J gene TRBJ2-7; 8 nucleotides line up with TRBD2. The J segment lost 7 bases and the V segment lost 5 bases, leaving 7 bases of the junction unmatched. Germline V gene data show CDR1 as MDHEN and CDR2 as SYDVKM. The CDR3 extends over 13 amino acids. As DNA, the CDR3 is TGTGCCAGCAGTCCACGGGGGGGTCATGAGCAGTACTTC. Amino acid sequence: CASSPRGGHEQYF. Combining the CDR3 with reference TRBV28 and TRBJ2-7 gives the whole variable domain DVKVTQSSRYLVKRTGEKVFLECVQDMDHENMFWYRQDPGLGLRLIYFSYDVKMKEKGDIPEGYSVSREKKERFSLILESASTNQTSMYLCASSPRGGHEQYFGPGTRLTVT.

This clonotype was seen at least ten times. This chain joins TRBV7-9 and TRBJ1-6; D gene unclear. The V gene lost 1 base and the J gene lost 8 bases, with 9 bases spanning the gap. The CDR3 length is 14 residues. Germline V CDR1 and CDR2: SEHNR, FQNEAQ (reference sequence). CDR3: CASSLGGRDSPLHF. As DNA, the CDR3 is TGTGCCAGCAGCTTAGGGGGAAGAGATTCACCCCTCCACTTT.

This clonotype turned up a few times. The gene calls are TRBV5-1 and TRBJ2-5; the D gene is possibly TRBD2 (5 bases). Looked up from germline, CDR1 is SGHRS and CDR2 is YFSETQ. Trimming removed 1 base at V and 0 bases at J, with 10 bases between. This CDR3 is built from 15 residues. This CDR3 is CASSLPAVDQETQYF. The CDR3 bases are TGCGCCAGCAGCTTGCCAGCGGTGGACCAAGAGACCCAGTACTTC.

The rearrangement joins TRBV9 to TRBJ2-1; weak D call: TRBD2 (5 bases). Germline-derived CDR1 and CDR2 are SGDLS and YYNGEE. The CDR3 sequence is 15 residues long. The V gene lost 2 bases and the J gene lost 0 bases, with 9 bases spanning the gap. The CDR3 loop is CASSVGVGSYNEQFF. CDR3 nucleotides: TGTGCCAGCAGCGTCGGGGTCGGCTCCTACAATGAGCAGTTCTTC.

This clonotype was counted a few times. The chain carries TRBV6-2 or TRBV6-3 and TRBJ2-3, with TRBD1 identical over 10 bases. Germline V gene data show CDR1 as MNHEY and CDR2 as SVGEGT. The J segment lost 2 bases and the V segment lost 6 bases, leaving 8 bases of the junction unmatched. The CDR3 totals 16 residues. CDR3 bases: TGTGCCAGCAGGCCACCGACAGGGGGCTTCACAGATACGCAGTATTTT. Amino acid sequence: CASRPPTGGFTDTQYF.

CDR3: CASSSSGLHNEQFF. The CDR3 DNA follows: TGTGCCAGCAGTTCCTCCGGCTTACACAATGAGCAGTTCTTC. The chain combines TRBV28 with TRBJ2-1; D not resolved. CDR1 is MDHEN, CDR2 SYDVKM, per germline. Trimming pared 4 bases from V and 5 bases from J, leaving 12 bases between. CDR3 size: 14 residues.

The chain is built from TRBV20-1 and TRBJ2-7; 8 positions agree with TRBD2. This CDR3 has 14 residues. Germline CDR1 DFQATT, CDR2 SNEGSKA (reference sequence). J lost 2 bases, V lost 2 bases, and 5 bases had no gene match. The chain's CDR3 is CSARPGLETYEQYF. The CDR3 DNA is TGCAGTGCTAGACCGGGACTAGAAACCTACGAGCAGTACTTC.

The rearrangement joins TRBV5-1 to TRBJ2-1, with a weak D call TRBD2 (7 bases). Trimming removed 4 bases from V and 5 bases from J, with 19 bases in between. Germline assignment: CDR1 SGHRS and CDR2 YFSETQ. This CDR3 is 16 amino acids long. Written as DNA, the CDR3 is TGCGCCAGCAGCGGGCTGGACGGGGGGCTCCACAATGAGCAGTTCTTC. Translation: CASSGLDGGLHNEQFF.